A single sample is the source of the 18 T cell receptor beta chains below, sequenced in a study of CD8+ T cells in alopecia areata. Treatment here: oral pan-JAK inhibitor, 5-10 mg twice daily. After isolation, RNA underwent reverse transcription to generate cDNA as the sequencing template. Only in-frame clones appear in the TCRdb table, and some are missing; sequencing was by immunoSEQ multiplex PCR. The data show 100,000 to 120,000 clones, around three fifths seen once. This specimen consisted of CD4+ T cells sorted from blood, obtained at week 24, from a patient treated with tofacitinib. The receptor source for this set is a human donor with alopecia areata.

The gene calls are TRBV27 and TRBJ1-6; the D gene is possibly TRBD1 (5 bases). V gave up 7 bases and J gave up 9 bases, with 19 bases separating them. The CDR3 loop spans 15 amino acids. The germline gives CDR1 MNHEY, CDR2 SMNVEV (reference sequence). The chain's CDR3 is CASTYFGGRGSPLHF. In DNA form, the CDR3 reads TGTGCCAGCACCTACTTCGGAGGGAGGGGTTCACCCCTCCACTTT.

The chain is built from TRBV4-3 and TRBJ1-1; D gene unclear. This CDR3 spans 14 amino acids. Germline lookup yields CDR1 LGHNA and CDR2 YSLEER. Trimming removed 5 bases from V and 1 base from J, with 11 bases in between. The CDR3: CASSLTRRNTEAFF. The CDR3 DNA sequence: TGCGCCAGCAGCTTGACGAGACGGAACACTGAAGCTTTCTTT.

The chain joins TRBV6-1 to TRBJ2-7; 7 bases line up with TRBD2. Trimming took 0 bases from V and 4 from J; bases not matched to a gene: 12. The germline V gene encodes CDR1 MNHNS and CDR2 SASEGT. The CDR3 runs 17 residues. This chain's CDR3 is CASSEASKGRGLYEQYF. CDR3 DNA sequence: TGTGCCAGCAGTGAAGCGTCTAAAGGGAGGGGACTTTACGAGCAGTACTTC.

The rearrangement links TRBV19 to TRBJ1-5, with D possibly matching TRBD1 (5 bases). CDR3 length equals 13 residues. V dropped 6 bases and J dropped 4 bases, with 10 bases sitting between them. Germline V lookup: CDR1 LNHDA, CDR2 SQIVND (reference sequence). DNA for the CDR3: TGTGCCAGTAGGCGACCAGGGAATCAGCCCCAGCATTTT. Its translation: CASRRPGNQPQHF.

The rearrangement links TRBV30 to TRBJ1-2; TRBD1 might be the D (6 bases). Germline assignment: CDR1 GTSNPN and CDR2 SVGIG (reference sequence). The germline V and J ends were trimmed by 4 bases and 0 bases, with 12 bases remaining between them. This CDR3 comprises 14 residues. CDR3 in DNA: TGTGCCTGGACTCAAGGGGGGACTAACTATGGCTACACCTTC. Translation gives CAWTQGGTNYGYTF. Based on the CDR3 plus reference TRBV30 and TRBJ1-2, the full variable domain is SQTIHQWPATLVQPVGSPLSLECTVEGTSNPNLYWYRQAAGRGLQLLFYSVGIGQISSEVPQNLSASRPQDRQFILSSKKLLLSDSGFYLCAWTQGGTNYGYTFGSGTRLTVV.

V is TRBV7-8 and J is TRBJ1-3, with a weak D call TRBD1 (5 bases). CDR1 is SGHVS and CDR2 is FQNEAQ in the germline V gene. Deletions cut 8 bases from V and 0 bases from J, with 20 bases between. The CDR3 spans 17 residues. The CDR3 here is CASGSRVGPTSGNTIYF. In nucleotides, the CDR3 is TGTGCCAGCGGGTCGCGCGTGGGGCCCACCTCTGGAAACACCATATATTTT.

J is TRBJ2-5 and V is TRBV19, with 8 nucleotides matching TRBD1. Germline V gives CDR1 LNHDA, CDR2 SQIVND (reference sequence). V lost 10 bases and J lost 5; bases outside the gene matches: 6. This CDR3 contains 12 residues. The CDR3 loop is CATGAGGETQYF. The CDR3 bases are TGTGCCACTGGGGCAGGGGGCGAGACCCAGTACTTC.

In this sample, this clone turned up a few times. This chain uses TRBV5-1 with TRBJ2-3, with D perhaps matching TRBD2 (7 bases). This CDR3 has 14 amino acids. Trimming removed 4 bases at V and 3 bases at J, with 12 bases between. Germline V gives CDR1 SGHRS, CDR2 YFSETQ. This CDR3 is CASSPGRGTDTQYF. The CDR3 DNA follows: TGCGCCAGCAGCCCGGGGAGGGGGACAGATACGCAGTATTTT.

The chain joins TRBV4-2 to TRBJ2-5; D could derive from TRBD1 or TRBD2 (6 bases each). This CDR3 has 15 amino acids. Germline assignment: CDR1 LGHNA and CDR2 YNFKEQ. Trimming took 0 bases from V and 5 from J, leaving 13 bases between them. The CDR3, as DNA: TGTGCCAGCAGCCAAGATGGGGGGCGAAGGGAGACCCAGTACTTC. Its translation is CASSQDGGRRETQYF.

The CDR3 DNA reads as TGTGCCAGCAGCCGTCGGAACACTGAAGCTTTCTTT. Encoded protein: CASSRRNTEAFF. This chain uses TRBV11-2 with TRBJ1-1, with D hard to call. Per the germline V gene, CDR1 is SGHAT and CDR2 is FQNNGV. V dropped 5 bases and J dropped 1 base, with 5 bases sitting between them. The CDR3 runs to 12 residues.

V is TRBV25-1 and J is TRBJ1-2, with a weak D call TRBD1 (5 bases). The V end was cut by 5 bases, the J end by 2 bases, with 12 bases between. This CDR3 has 14 residues. Germline CDR1 MGHDK, CDR2 SYGVNS. The CDR3 DNA reads as TGTGCCAGCAGTCCAGGGTTGGGAAACTATGGCTACACCTTC. This sequence encodes CASSPGLGNYGYTF.

This clone was seen a single time. Within the sample, other DNA sequences also encode this same CDR3. This chain joins TRBV7-2 and TRBJ1-1; D is unresolved. The CDR3 runs 11 residues. Trimming stripped 5 bases from V and 3 bases from J, with 4 bases between. CDR1 and CDR2 from the germline V gene are SGHTA and FQGNSA. CDR3 amino acids: CASSSYTEAFF. The CDR3 nucleotides are TGTGCCAGCAGCAGCTACACTGAAGCTTTCTTT.

This clone was detected only a few times. V usage is TRBV15 and J usage is TRBJ1-4; D gene unclear. The CDR3 consists of 14 residues. Trimming took off 0 bases at V and 5 bases at J, with 7 bases between the two ends. The germline V gene encodes CDR1 LNHNV and CDR2 YYDKDF (reference sequence). CDR3 loop: CATSRDRTNEKLFF. CDR3 coding DNA: TGTGCCACCAGCAGAGACAGGACGAATGAAAAACTGTTTTTT.

This chain joins TRBV4-1 and TRBJ2-6; D remains unclear. The CDR3 runs 14 residues. V was clipped by 1 base and J by 5 bases, with 6 bases between them. The germline V gene encodes CDR1 MGHRA and CDR2 YSYEKL. Here the CDR3 DNA reads TGCGCCAGCAGCCAAGTATCCAGGGCCAACGTCCTGACTTTC. Amino acid sequence: CASSQVSRANVLTF.

The chain links TRBV18 to TRBJ2-5, with 8 bases that match TRBD1. CDR3 length equals 16 residues. V gave up 2 bases and J gave up 3 bases; unmatched junction bases: 8. Germline-derived CDR1 and CDR2 are KGHSH and LQKENI. CDR3 protein: CASSPRTGQGEETQYF. In DNA, the CDR3 is TGTGCCAGCTCACCAAGGACCGGACAGGGAGAAGAGACCCAGTACTTC.

This clone was observed a few times. The J gene is TRBJ2-1, the V gene TRBV6-5; 9 positions agree with TRBD2. Trimming at V came to 8 bases and at J to 13 bases, leaving 12 bases not matched to a gene. Looked up from germline, CDR1 is MNHEY and CDR2 is SVGAGI. This CDR3 contains 13 residues. The CDR3 region is CASETSGQRLQFF. In nucleotides, the CDR3 is TGTGCCAGCGAGACTAGCGGACAACGTCTTCAGTTCTTC.

The chain joins TRBV20-1 to TRBJ2-7; 8 bases fit TRBD2. V was pared by 5 bases and J by 9 bases, with 6 bases of the junction left unmatched. Germline loops: CDR1 DFQATT, CDR2 SNEGSKA (reference sequence). CDR3 size: 11 residues. The chain's CDR3 is CSAPREGGQYF. In nucleotides, the CDR3 is TGCAGTGCTCCCCGGGAGGGCGGGCAGTACTTC.

In this sample, this clone turned up a few times. The V and J genes are TRBV7-9 and TRBJ2-7, with TRBD1 identical over 8 bases. CDR1 is SEHNR, CDR2 FQNEAQ, per germline (reference sequence). V dropped 3 bases and J dropped 7; count of bases not matched to a gene: 5. This CDR3 has 13 residues. In DNA, the CDR3 is TGTGCCAGCAGCTTGGGACAGGCACGTGAGCAGTACTTC. Encoded protein: CASSLGQAREQYF.